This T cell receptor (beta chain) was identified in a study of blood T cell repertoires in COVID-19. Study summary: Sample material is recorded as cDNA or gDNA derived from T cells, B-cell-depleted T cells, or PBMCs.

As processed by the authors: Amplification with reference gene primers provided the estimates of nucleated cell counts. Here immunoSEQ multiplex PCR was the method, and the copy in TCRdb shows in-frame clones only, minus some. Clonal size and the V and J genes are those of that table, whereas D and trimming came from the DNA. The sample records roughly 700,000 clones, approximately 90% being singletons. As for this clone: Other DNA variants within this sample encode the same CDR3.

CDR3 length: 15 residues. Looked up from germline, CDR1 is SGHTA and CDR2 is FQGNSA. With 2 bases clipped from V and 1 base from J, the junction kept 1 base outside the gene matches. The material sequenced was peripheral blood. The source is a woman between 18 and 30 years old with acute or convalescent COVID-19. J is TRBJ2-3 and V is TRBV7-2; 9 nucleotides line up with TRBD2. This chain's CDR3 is CASSLLAGGTDTQYF. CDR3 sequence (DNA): TGTGCCAGCAGCTTATTAGCGGGGGGCACAGATACGCAGTATTTT.